The clone carrying this T cell receptor (beta chain) occurred a few times. Its matching antigen is unknown. CDR1 and CDR2 (germline): SGHDN, FVKESK. V gave up 4 bases and J gave up 5 bases, with 17 bases separating them. The CDR3 consists of 15 residues. MiXCR was run by TCRdb on the 5' RACE reads, yielding one entry per CDR3 protein. The sample has 30,000 to 50,000 distinct CDR3 sequences; 6% to 7.5% are singletons. This sample stems from a study of T-cell memory formation after mild COVID-19. Study-level points and caveats: While clones contracting from day 15 to 85 were balanced between CD4 and CD8, later expanders leaned CD4+. SARS-CoV-2 specificity of second-wave clones peaking day 37 was unconfirmed. The pre-infection memory compartment contained some responding clones, suggesting cross-reactive memory joined. Mainly in CM and EM were contracting CD4+ clones; CD8+ were in EMRA.

The chain carries TRBV14 and TRBJ2-5, with D perhaps TRBD1 (5 bases). The source of this sequence is an adult who had mild COVID-19 (a few samples of this study predate the infection). Cell type and time point are not known. The sequenced sample consisted of PBMCs or a T cell subset sorted from them (not recorded which). CDR3: CASSPSLGAEETQYF. Here the CDR3 DNA reads TGTGCCAGCAGCCCGAGTCTAGGGGCGGAGGAGACCCAGTACTTC.